This paragraph covers one TCR beta chain sequence. Its antigen is still unknown. Sequencing was performed with immunoSEQ multiplex PCR; in TCRdb, only in-frame clones are kept and a portion is missing. Of roughly 150,000 clones in the sample, about 95% are singletons; the top ten hold about 1.7%. Germline V gene sequence: CDR1 SNHLY, CDR2 FYNNEI. The CDR3 consists of 15 residues. Germline trimming cut 3 bases from V and 3 bases from J; bases unmatched to any gene: 5. The source of the sample is a study of cytomegalovirus exposure and HLA in healthy donors. Study overall: Per a later analysis, the approximately 620 first-cohort and fewer than 150 validation repertoires shared one platform. The study's findings and limits: The tendency of first-cohort TCR clusters to co-occur in the 120 validation repertoires was the finding of a later analysis.

The J gene is TRBJ2-1, the V gene TRBV2, with TRBD2 matching over 7 bases. This clonotype was sampled from a young man in good health and CMV-seropositive. Source material: PBMCs. The DNA of the CDR3 is TGTGCCAGCAGTGATGTGGGGGAGGGCTACAATGAGCAGTTCTTC. Encoded protein: CASSDVGEGYNEQFF.